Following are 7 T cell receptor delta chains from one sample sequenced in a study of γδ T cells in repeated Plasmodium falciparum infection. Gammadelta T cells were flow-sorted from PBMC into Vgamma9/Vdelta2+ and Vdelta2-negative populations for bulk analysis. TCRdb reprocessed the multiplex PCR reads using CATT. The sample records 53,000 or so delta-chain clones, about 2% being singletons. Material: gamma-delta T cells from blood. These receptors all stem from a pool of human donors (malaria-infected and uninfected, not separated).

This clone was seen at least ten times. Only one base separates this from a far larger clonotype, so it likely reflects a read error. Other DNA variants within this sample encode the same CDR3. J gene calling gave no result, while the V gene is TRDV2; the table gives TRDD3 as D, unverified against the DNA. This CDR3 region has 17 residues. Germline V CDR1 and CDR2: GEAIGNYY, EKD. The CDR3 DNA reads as TGTGCCTGTGACACCGGTGATGGGGGATACGCTGGGGCTAAGCTCATCTTT. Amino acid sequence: CACDTGDGGYAGAKLIF.

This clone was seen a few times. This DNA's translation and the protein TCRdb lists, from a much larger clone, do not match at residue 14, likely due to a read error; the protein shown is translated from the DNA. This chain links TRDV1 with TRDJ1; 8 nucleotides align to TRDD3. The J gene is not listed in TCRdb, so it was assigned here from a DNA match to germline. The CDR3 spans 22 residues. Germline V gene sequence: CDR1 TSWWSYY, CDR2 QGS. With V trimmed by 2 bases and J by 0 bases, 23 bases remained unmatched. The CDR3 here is CALGENFWWWYWGVTYTDKLIF. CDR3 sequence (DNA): TGTGCTCTTGGGGAAAATTTTTGGTGGTGGTACTGGGGGGTAACGTACACCGATAAACTCATCTTT.

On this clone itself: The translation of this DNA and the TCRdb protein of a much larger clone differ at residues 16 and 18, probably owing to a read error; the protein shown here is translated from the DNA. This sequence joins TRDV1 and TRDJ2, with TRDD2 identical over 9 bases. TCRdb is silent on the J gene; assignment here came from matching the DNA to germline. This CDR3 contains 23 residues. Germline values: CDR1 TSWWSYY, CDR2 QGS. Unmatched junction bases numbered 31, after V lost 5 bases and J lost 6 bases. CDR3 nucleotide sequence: TGTGCTCTTGGGTTACCCTCCCTTACCTTCCTACTGGAAAATACCCTATGGGCAGCACAACTCTTCTTT. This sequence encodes CALGLPSLTFLLENTLWAAQLFF.

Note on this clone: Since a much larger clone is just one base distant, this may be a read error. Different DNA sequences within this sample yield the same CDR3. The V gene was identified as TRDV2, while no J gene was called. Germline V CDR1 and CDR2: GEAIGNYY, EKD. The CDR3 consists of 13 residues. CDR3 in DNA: TGTGCCTGCGACACCGTACGCGGCGATAAACTTATCTTT. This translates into CACDTVRGDKLIF.

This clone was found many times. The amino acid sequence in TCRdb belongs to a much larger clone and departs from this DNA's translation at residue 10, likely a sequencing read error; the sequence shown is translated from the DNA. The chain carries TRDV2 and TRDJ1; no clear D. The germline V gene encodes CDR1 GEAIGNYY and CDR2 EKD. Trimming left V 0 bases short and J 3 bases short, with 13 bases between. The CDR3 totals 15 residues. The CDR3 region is CACDTVQRNADKLIF. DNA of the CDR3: TGTGCCTGTGACACCGTCCAGCGTAACGCCGATAAACTCATCTTT.

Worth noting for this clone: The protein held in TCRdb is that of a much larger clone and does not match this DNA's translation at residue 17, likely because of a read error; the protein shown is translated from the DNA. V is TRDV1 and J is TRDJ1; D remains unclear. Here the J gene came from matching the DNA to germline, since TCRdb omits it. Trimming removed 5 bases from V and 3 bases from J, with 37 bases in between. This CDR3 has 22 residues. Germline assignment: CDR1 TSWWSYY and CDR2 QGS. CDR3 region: CALGTAPKMPRDRALGADKLIF. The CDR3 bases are TGTGCTCTTGGGACCGCTCCCAAAATGCCGCGTGATAGGGCACTCGGGGCCGATAAACTCATCTTT.

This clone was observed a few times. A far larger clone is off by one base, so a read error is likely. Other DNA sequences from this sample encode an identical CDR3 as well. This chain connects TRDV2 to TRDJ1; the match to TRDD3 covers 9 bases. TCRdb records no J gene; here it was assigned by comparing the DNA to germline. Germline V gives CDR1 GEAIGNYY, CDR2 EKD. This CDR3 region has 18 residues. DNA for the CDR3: TGCGCCTGTGACCCCTTAGGGGGGATACATGAGGTCGCCGATAAACTCATCTTT. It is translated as CACDPLGGIHEVADKLIF.